This record looks at one TCR beta chain sequence and its context. This sample is part of a study of blood T cell repertoires in COVID-19. Assay: immunoSEQ multiplex PCR; the TCRdb copy retains only in-frame clones and omits some. The sample lists roughly 250,000 clones, about 76% seen once, with 2.5% to 3% in the top ten. The junction had 15 bases not matched to a gene; V was cut back by 6 bases and J by 4 bases. The CDR3 totals 17 residues. The germline V gene encodes CDR1 SGHVS and CDR2 FNYEAQ. This clonotype originated in an older woman with active or convalescent COVID-19. V usage is TRBV7-6 and J usage is TRBJ1-1; 9 bases map to TRBD1. Sequenced sample: peripheral blood. The CDR3 nucleotides are TGTGCCAGCAGGGACCTCGGGACAGGGCCGGGAGCCACTGAAGCTTTCTTT. Its protein product is CASRDLGTGPGATEAFF.